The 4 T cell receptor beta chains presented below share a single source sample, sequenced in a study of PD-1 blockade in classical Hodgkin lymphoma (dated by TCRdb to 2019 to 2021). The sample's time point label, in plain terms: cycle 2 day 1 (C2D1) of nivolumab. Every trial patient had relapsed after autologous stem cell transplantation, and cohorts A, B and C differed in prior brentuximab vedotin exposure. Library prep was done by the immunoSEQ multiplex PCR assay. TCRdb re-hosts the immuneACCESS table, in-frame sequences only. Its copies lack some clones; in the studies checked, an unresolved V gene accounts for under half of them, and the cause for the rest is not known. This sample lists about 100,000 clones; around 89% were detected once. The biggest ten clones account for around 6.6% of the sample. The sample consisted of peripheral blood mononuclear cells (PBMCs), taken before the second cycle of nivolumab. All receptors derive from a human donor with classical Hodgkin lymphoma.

The CDR3 reads CASSQGTAPFSYEQYF. The CDR3 nucleotides are TGTGCCAGCAGCCAAGGGACAGCCCCTTTCTCCTACGAGCAGTACTTC. The V gene is TRBV4-2, the J gene TRBJ2-7; maybe TRBD1 (6 bases). V was shortened by 1 base and J by 0 bases, with 13 bases between the two germline ends. CDR3 length: 16 amino acids. Germline CDR1 and CDR2: LGHNA and YNFKEQ.

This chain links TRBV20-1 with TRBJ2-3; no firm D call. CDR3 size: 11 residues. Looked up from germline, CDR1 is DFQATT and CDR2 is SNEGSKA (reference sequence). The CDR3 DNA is TGCTCTCGAGTTGGTGGAGATACGCAGTATTTT. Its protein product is CSRVGGDTQYF.

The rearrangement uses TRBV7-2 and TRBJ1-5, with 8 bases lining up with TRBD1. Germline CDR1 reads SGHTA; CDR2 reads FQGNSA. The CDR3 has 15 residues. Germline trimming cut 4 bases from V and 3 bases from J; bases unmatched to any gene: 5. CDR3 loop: CASSSGQAPNQPQHF. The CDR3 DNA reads TGTGCCAGCAGCTCGGGACAGGCACCCAATCAGCCCCAGCATTTT.

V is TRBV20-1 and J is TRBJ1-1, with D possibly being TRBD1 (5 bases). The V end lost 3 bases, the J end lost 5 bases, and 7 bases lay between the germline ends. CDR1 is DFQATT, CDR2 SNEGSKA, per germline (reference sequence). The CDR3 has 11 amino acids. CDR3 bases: TGCAGTGCTAGTAAGGGGACTGAAGCTTTCTTT. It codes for CSASKGTEAFF.